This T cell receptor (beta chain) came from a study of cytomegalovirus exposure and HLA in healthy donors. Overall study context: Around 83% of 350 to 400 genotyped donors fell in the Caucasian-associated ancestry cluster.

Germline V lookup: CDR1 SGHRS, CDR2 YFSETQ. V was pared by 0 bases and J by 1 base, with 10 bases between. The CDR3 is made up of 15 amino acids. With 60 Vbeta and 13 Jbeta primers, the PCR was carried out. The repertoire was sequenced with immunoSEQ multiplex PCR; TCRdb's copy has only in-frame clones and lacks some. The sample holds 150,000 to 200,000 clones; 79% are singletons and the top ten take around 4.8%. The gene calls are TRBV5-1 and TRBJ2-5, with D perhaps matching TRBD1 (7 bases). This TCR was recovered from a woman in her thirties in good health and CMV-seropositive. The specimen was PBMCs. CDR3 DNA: TGCGCCAGCAGCTTGGGGGGGGACAGCCAAGAGACCCAGTACTTC. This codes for CASSLGGDSQETQYF.